The sequence of this T cell receptor (beta chain) was determined in a study of early T cells in non-severe SARS-CoV-2 infection. The wider study: Unsorted whole-blood RNA was sequenced in bulk, leaving chains unpaired. General observations from the study: Matching results from VDJdb favored anti-spike CD8 responses, leaving private and CD4 specificities undetected.

The sample holds many counts of this clonotype. Its antigen is as yet unknown. Individual cDNA molecules received unique molecular identifiers during library preparation. Via MiXCR, TCRdb re-called the 5' RACE reads, giving one row per CDR3 protein. The sample lists fewer than 55,000 distinct CDR3 sequences; about 9.3% were seen once. CDR1 is KGHSH and CDR2 is LQKENI in the germline V gene. The V segment lost 6 bases and the J segment 5 bases; nucleotides outside the gene matches: 7. This CDR3 spans 16 amino acids. The sequenced material came from whole blood. The clonotype originates from an adult who was a healthcare worker with PCR-confirmed SARS-CoV-2 infection or an uninfected control (not recorded which). The chain uses TRBV18 and TRBJ2-1; TRBD2 matches at 13 bases. CDR3 loop: CASSPGTSGMHNEQFF. CDR3 nucleotides: TGTGCCAGCTCGCCGGGGACTAGCGGGATGCACAATGAGCAGTTCTTC.